Detailed here is one T cell receptor (beta chain). Its antigen remains unknown. Since all of the isolated RNA was reverse transcribed, expressed TCRB transcripts were what got sequenced. The table came from immunoSEQ multiplex PCR; TCRdb's copy has only in-frame clones and leaves some out. The sample records under 45,000 clones, approximately 53% being singletons. This record comes from a study of beta chain features in type 1 diabetes. The CDR3 runs 16 residues. From germline, CDR1 is MNHEY and CDR2 SMNVEV (reference sequence). Germline trimming cut 2 bases from V and 1 base from J; bases unmatched to any gene: 3. The study, taken as a whole, reports: Small HLA sub-analyses could not settle whether HLA shapes TCRB rearrangement. In patients and controls equally, PCR might favor templates that are shorter.

The sample was stem cell memory CD4+ T cells from blood. The J gene is TRBJ1-2, the V gene TRBV27, with 11 bases that match TRBD1. The receptor comes from a woman younger than 45 in good health. The CDR3 protein is CASSLRGTGGNYGYTF. The CDR3 DNA follows: TGTGCCAGCAGTTTACGAGGGACAGGGGGTAACTATGGCTACACCTTC.